These T cell receptor beta chains were read from a single sample in a study of vaccination and CD4 T cells after COVID-19. Their recognized antigens are unknown. TCRdb ran MiXCR on the PCR reads and lists one entry per CDR3 protein. The sample yields roughly 15,000 distinct CDR3 sequences, about 44% seen once. Sequencing used CD4+ T cells from blood, cultured in vitro. These TCRs come from a human donor who had recovered from COVID-19. Both conserved end residues are part of each CDR3. The D gene is left open where the match is weak. Only some rows state a clone size, as once, few, many or a class for expanded clones.

TRBV4-2,11,-,TRBJ2-1,-,TGTGCCAGCAGCCAAAACTATGAGCAGTTCTTC,CASSQNYEQFF
TRBV24-1,13,-,TRBJ2-7,few,TGTGCCACCAGTGAGCCGGCCTCCTACGAGCAGTACTTC,CATSEPASYEQYF
TRBV20-1,19,TRBD2,TRBJ2-3,few,TGCAGTGCTACATTTCCCCTAGCGGGAGGAGGTGGGAGCACAGATACGCAGTATTTT,CSATFPLAGGGGSTDTQYF
TRBV28,12,-,TRBJ1-1,-,TGTGCCACAGGGGTGATGAACACTGAAGCTTTCTTT,CATGVMNTEAFF
TRBV30,11,-,TRBJ2-7,-,TGTGCCTGGAGTCGCCAATGGGAGCAGTACTTC,CAWSRQWEQYF
TRBV20-1,11,-,TRBJ1-1,-,TGCAGTGCTAGAATGAACACTGAAGCTTTCTTT,CSARMNTEAFF
TRBV27,15,TRBD2,TRBJ2-3,-,TGTGCCAGCAGTTTAGGGACTAGCGGGACAGATACGCAGTATTTT,CASSLGTSGTDTQYF
TRBV18,13,TRBD1,TRBJ1-1,few,TGTGCCAGCTCACGACAGGGGAACACTGAAGCTTTCTTT,CASSRQGNTEAFF
TRBV7-3,14,TRBD2,TRBJ2-3,few,TGTGCCAGCAGCCCCGGGACTACTACAGATACGCAGTATTTT,CASSPGTTTDTQYF
TRBV19,12,-,TRBJ1-1,-,TGTGCCAGTAGTCTCACGACAGGTGAAGCTTTCTTT,CASSLTTGEAFF
TRBV20-1,12,-,TRBJ2-7,-,TGCAGTGGCAGACCTAGTTTCGATGAGCAGTACTTC,CSGRPSFDEQYF
TRBV28,15,-,TRBJ2-3,-,TGTGCCAGCAGCCCCAGGGGAGCGGCAGAAATCGCGCAGTATTTT,CASSPRGAAEIAQYF
TRBV18,13,-,TRBJ1-6,-,TGTGCCACTGGGACAAATGGGGATTCACCCCTCCACTTT,CATGTNGDSPLHF
TRBV20-1,15,-,TRBJ1-3,few,TGCAGTGCTAGAGAGTTGGGCAGCCCTGGAAACACCATATATTTT,CSARELGSPGNTIYF
TRBV6-2/TRBV6-3,15,TRBD1,TRBJ2-2,medium-sized,TGTGCCAGCACCACAGGGGGCCGGAACACCGGGGAGCTGTTTTTT,CASTTGGRNTGELFF
TRBV7-2,13,TRBD1,TRBJ2-7,-,TGTGCCAGCAGCCGAGGACAGGGGGGAGAGCAGTACTTC,CASSRGQGGEQYF
TRBV7-3,15,-,TRBJ2-6,once,TGTGCCAGCAGCTTACCGCTATCTGGGGCCAACGTCCTGACTTTC,CASSLPLSGANVLTF
TRBV5-1,13,-,TRBJ1-1,-,TGCGCCAGCAGCTTGGACGAAAACACTGAAGCTTTCTTT,CASSLDENTEAFF